This TCR beta chain was obtained from a study of cytomegalovirus exposure and HLA in healthy donors. There are 15 residues in the CDR3. CDR1 MDHEN and CDR2 SYDVKM come from the germline V gene. V was trimmed by 4 bases and J by 2 bases, leaving 12 bases between them. In the case of this clone: Antigen: not known.

Study-wide points: Previously analyzed data showed that most TCR beta V segments were productive at a frequency of about 87% or about 30%. Common viral pathogens were later found to be apparently linked to several of the most significant clusters.

PCR involved 60 Vbeta and 13 Jbeta primers. Sequencing was performed with immunoSEQ multiplex PCR; in TCRdb, only in-frame clones are kept and a portion is missing. The repertoire holds around 130,000 clones, with more than 60% as singletons. The receptor's source is a middle-aged woman in good health and CMV-seropositive. Sequences were obtained from PBMCs. This chain connects TRBV28 to TRBJ1-5; weak D call: TRBD1 (6 bases). The DNA for the CDR3 is TGTGCCAGCAGTTATACAGGGAGCGGCAATCAGCCCCAGCATTTT. This codes for CASSYTGSGNQPQHF.